Following are 30 T cell receptor beta chains from one sample sequenced in a study of read filtering for tumor transcriptome and immune sequencing. Molecular barcoded adaptors covering alpha/delta and beta/gamma chains were used on 400 to 450 ng RNA. One entry per CDR3 protein, called by TCRdb with MiXCR from the reads. Found here are under 150,000 distinct CDR3 sequences, roughly 13% of them singletons; the top ten hold 7.5% to 9.5%. The sequenced sample consisted of a population of CD138-negative cells sorted from bone marrow. Receptor source: a donor at least 40 years old with multiple myeloma.

This clonotype was detected only a few times. A much larger clone sits a single nucleotide away, making a read error possible. The chain uses TRBV4-1 and TRBJ2-1; 7 bases line up with TRBD2. Germline lookup yields CDR1 MGHRA and CDR2 YSYEKL. Losses at the gene ends were 5 bases for V and 2 bases for J; bases not matched to a gene: 6. The CDR3 is 15 residues long. The DNA of the CDR3 is TGCGCCAGCAGCTGGAGGAGCGGGACCTACAATGAGCAGTTCTTC. It codes for CASSWRSGTYNEQFF.

This clonotype came up a few times. The V gene is TRBV12-3 or TRBV12-4, the J gene TRBJ1-5, with TRBD1 as a possible D gene (5 bases). The CDR3 is 17 amino acids. The V and J ends lost 5 bases and 3 bases respectively, with 20 bases between them. CDR3 coding DNA: TGTGCCAGCAGTCCCCGAACGACAGCGGGGCTCAATCAGCCCCAGCATTTT. It codes for CASSPRTTAGLNQPQHF.

There are a few counts of this clonotype. The gene calls are TRBV30 and TRBJ2-7; no clear D. The CDR3 totals 13 residues. The germline CDR1 and CDR2 sequences are GTSNPN and SVGIG (reference sequence). Trimming took 0 bases from V and 2 from J, leaving 8 bases between them. The CDR3 bases are TGTGCCTGGAGTGTACTGAATGCCTACGAGCAGTACTTC. Its protein product is CAWSVLNAYEQYF.

The chain has TRBV5-1 and TRBJ1-3, with a possible D match to TRBD1 (5 bases). This CDR3 spans 15 amino acids. Per the germline V gene, CDR1 is SGHRS and CDR2 is YFSETQ. Trimming cost V 3 bases and J 8 bases, with 18 bases left between them. The CDR3 DNA sequence: TGCGCCAGCAGCTACAGGTTCGGGTTGGAGGACACCATATATTTT. It is translated as CASSYRFGLEDTIYF.

This clonotype was detected ten times or more. The chain joins TRBV20-1 to TRBJ2-1, with TRBD2 matching 8 bases. This CDR3 has 15 amino acids. Germline lookup yields CDR1 DFQATT and CDR2 SNEGSKA (reference sequence). V lost 8 bases, J lost 2 bases, and 11 bases stayed unmatched. CDR3 residues: CSSTSREAAYNEQFF. In DNA form, the CDR3 reads TGCAGTTCGACCTCGCGGGAGGCCGCCTACAATGAGCAGTTCTTC.

Remarks on this clonotype: A far larger clone is off by one base, so a read error is likely. This chain links TRBV12-3 or TRBV12-4 with TRBJ2-1, with D hard to call. The CDR3 sequence is 15 residues long. Trimming took 3 bases from V and 6 from J, leaving 15 bases between them. DNA of the CDR3: TGTGCCAGCAGTTTCGCCGTTCCGGTCTTCAATGAGCAGTTCTTC. Its translation: CASSFAVPVFNEQFF.

The chain carries TRBV4-2 and TRBJ1-2; 10 bases are a match to TRBD1. V shed 6 bases and J 3 bases; nucleotides not matched to a gene: 4. The CDR3 runs to 14 residues. CDR1 and CDR2 (germline): LGHNA, YNFKEQ. The CDR3 loop is CASRIGQGDYGYTF. In DNA, the CDR3 is TGTGCCAGCAGGATCGGACAGGGGGACTATGGCTACACCTTC.

This clonotype has only a few counts. The chain carries TRBV6-5 and TRBJ2-7; the match to TRBD1 covers 9 bases. In germline, CDR1 is MNHEY, CDR2 SVGAGI. The CDR3 runs 13 residues. Losses at the gene ends were 6 bases for V and 3 bases for J; bases not matched to a gene: 3. In nucleotides, the CDR3 is TGTGCCAGCAGACAGGGGGCTGACTACGAGCAGTACTTC. Its protein is CASRQGADYEQYF.

This clonotype occurred many times. The chain has TRBV2 and TRBJ2-3; the D gene is possibly TRBD2 (6 bases). CDR1 and CDR2 from the germline V gene are SNHLY and FYNNEI. Trimming took 4 bases from V and 0 from J, leaving 11 bases between them. This CDR3 is 15 amino acids long. CDR3 sequence: CASSGRGPSTDTQYF. CDR3 coding DNA: TGTGCCAGCAGTGGGAGGGGACCTAGCACAGATACGCAGTATTTT.

This clonotype showed up many times. V gene TRBV4-2 combines with J gene TRBJ1-5, with 8 bases lining up with TRBD1. J gave up 3 bases and V 1 base, and 14 bases lay outside the gene matches. The CDR3 loop spans 19 amino acids. Germline assignment: CDR1 LGHNA and CDR2 YNFKEQ. CDR3 loop: CASSQGSRRTGSPNQPQHF. The CDR3 bases are TGTGCCAGCAGCCAAGGAAGTAGACGGACAGGGAGCCCCAATCAGCCCCAGCATTTT.

This clonotype was counted many times. CDR3 loop: CASSQDGQGHHSPLHF. CDR3 DNA: TGCGCCAGCAGCCAAGATGGACAGGGCCATCATTCACCCCTCCACTTT. The chain has TRBV4-3 and TRBJ1-6; 8 bases line up with TRBD1. This CDR3 is built from 16 residues. The J segment lost 8 bases and the V segment lost 0 bases, leaving 6 bases of the junction unmatched. CDR1 and CDR2 (germline): LGHNA, YSLEER.

This clonotype was counted ten times or more. V is TRBV7-8 and J is TRBJ2-1; a weak D match, TRBD2 (6 bases). The CDR3 consists of 16 residues. V shed 4 bases and J shed 7 bases, with 20 bases lying between them. CDR1 and CDR2 from the germline V gene are SGHVS and FQNEAQ. The CDR3 spells CASSSLAKSFGNEQFF. The CDR3 nucleotides read TGTGCCAGCAGCTCCCTAGCGAAAAGCTTCGGGAATGAGCAGTTCTTC.

Ten or more counts support this clonotype. The J gene is TRBJ2-3, the V gene TRBV27, with a tentative D call TRBD2 (6 bases). V shed 3 bases and J shed 2 bases, with 12 bases lying between them. From germline, CDR1 is MNHEY and CDR2 SMNVEV (reference sequence). The CDR3 has 15 amino acids. CDR3 in amino acids: CASSFWRGYTDTQYF. The CDR3 bases are TGTGCCAGCAGTTTCTGGCGGGGCTACACAGATACGCAGTATTTT.

As to this clonotype: This sequence may be a read error, since a much larger clone differs from it by one base. The genes are TRBV7-9 and TRBJ2-2; 8 bases fit TRBD1. This CDR3 is 15 amino acids long. Germline V CDR1 and CDR2: SEHNR, FQNEAQ (reference sequence). The CDR3 DNA reads TGTGCCAGCAGCTTAAGGACAGGGAACACCGGGGAGCCGTTTTTT. It encodes CASSLRTGNTGEPFF. Looking up the rest from reference TRBV7-9 and TRBJ2-2 gives the full variable domain: DTGVSQNPRHKITKRGQNVTFRCDPISEHNRLYWYRQTLGQGPEFLTYFQNEAQLEKSRLLSDRFSAERPKGSFSTLEIQRTEQGDSAMYLCASSLRTGNTGEPFFGEGSRLTVL.

This clonotype was observed at least ten times. This chain connects TRBV3-1 to TRBJ2-7; D possibly corresponds to TRBD2 (5 bases). Trimming took off 0 bases at V and 7 bases at J, with 13 bases between the two ends. The germline gives CDR1 LGHDT, CDR2 YNNKEL (reference sequence). This CDR3 is 14 amino acids long. Here the CDR3 DNA reads TGTGCCAGCAGCCAAGAGATCGATTCGGGGGAGCAGTACTTC. This translates into CASSQEIDSGEQYF.

Many counts were recorded for this clonotype. The genes are TRBV5-6 and TRBJ2-3; 9 nucleotides line up with TRBD1. This CDR3 comprises 16 residues. The germline CDR1 and CDR2 sequences are SGHDT and YYEEEE. J lost 8 bases, V lost 5 bases, and 15 bases had no gene match. As DNA, the CDR3 is TGTGCCAGCAGTCCCGACAGGGGGGCGTCCACGGGTACGCAGTATTTT. Translation gives CASSPDRGASTGTQYF.

This clonotype was recorded at least ten times. The chain carries TRBV6-1 and TRBJ2-5; 11 nucleotides line up with TRBD2. With 6 bases clipped from V and 3 bases from J, the junction kept 9 bases outside the gene matches. The germline gives CDR1 MNHNS, CDR2 SASEGT. CDR3 length equals 16 residues. The CDR3 protein is CASRDYLAGGEETQYF. The CDR3 DNA is TGTGCCAGCAGAGACTATCTAGCGGGAGGCGAAGAGACCCAGTACTTC.

There are many counts of this clonotype. The V call is TRBV6-1, the J call TRBJ2-3; D unclear. CDR1 and CDR2 (germline): MNHNS, SASEGT. V lost 7 bases, J lost 5 bases, and 4 bases lay in between. The CDR3 totals 10 residues. For the CDR3, the DNA is TGTGCCAGCAATAGAGATACGCAGTATTTT. Translation gives CASNRDTQYF.

At least ten counts were recorded for this clonotype. CDR3 residues: CASSRSAGGTGELFF. CDR3 DNA: TGTGCCAGCAGCCGATCAGCGGGAGGGACCGGGGAGCTGTTTTTT. This sequence joins TRBV3-1 and TRBJ2-2, with 10 bases fitting TRBD2. The CDR3 covers 15 residues. CDR1 is LGHDT and CDR2 is YNNKEL in the germline V gene (reference sequence). V lost 4 bases and J lost 5; bases outside the gene matches: 4.

This clonotype was found many times. The rearrangement joins TRBV3-1 to TRBJ2-7; 9 positions agree with TRBD2. The CDR3 length is 16 residues. CDR1 LGHDT and CDR2 YNNKEL come from the germline V gene (reference sequence). Trimming took 4 bases from V and 4 from J; bases not matched to a gene: 11. This chain's CDR3 is CASSLRGSGSWYEQYF. CDR3 DNA sequence: TGTGCCAGCAGCCTCCGTGGTAGCGGGAGTTGGTACGAGCAGTACTTC.

This clonotype was detected many times. The chain joins TRBV5-1 to TRBJ1-1; D is ambiguous. Trimming shortened V by 4 bases and J by 7 bases, and 11 bases separated the two germline ends. The CDR3 is 12 amino acids. Germline assignment: CDR1 SGHRS and CDR2 YFSETQ. The CDR3 DNA follows: TGCGCCAGCAGCCAGAACAGCCTTGAAGCTTTCTTT. As protein: CASSQNSLEAFF.

This clonotype was detected ten times or more. The genes are TRBV7-2 and TRBJ2-3, with D perhaps TRBD2 (6 bases). The germline V gene has CDR1 SGHTA and CDR2 FQGNSA. V lost 1 base to trimming and J lost 4 bases, with 9 bases between them. The CDR3 spans 14 residues. In DNA form, the CDR3 reads TGTGCCAGCAGCTTAGGGCGGGAAGCAGATACGCAGTATTTT. Protein product: CASSLGREADTQYF.

There are many counts of this clonotype. The chain has TRBV10-2 and TRBJ2-1; possibly TRBD2 for D (5 bases). The ends were cut back, 2 bases at V and 4 bases at J, with 9 bases in the middle. Germline V CDR1 and CDR2: WSHSY, SAAADI. The CDR3 runs 14 residues. CDR3 DNA sequence: TGCGCCAGCAGTGAGGGGGAGAGGTACAATGAGCAGTTCTTC. Its translation is CASSEGERYNEQFF.

Worth noting for this clonotype: This may arise from a read error, as a much more abundant clone is one base away. V gene TRBV4-3 combines with J gene TRBJ1-1, with 10 bases lining up with TRBD1. This CDR3 has 16 residues. V dropped 4 bases and J dropped 8; count of bases not matched to a gene: 13. CDR1 and CDR2 from the germline V gene are LGHNA and YSLEER. Written as DNA, the CDR3 is TGCGCCAGCAGCCGGGGAACCCAGGACAGGGGGGAAGAAGCTTTCTTT. This codes for CASSRGTQDRGEEAFF.

The sample holds many counts of this clonotype. The chain couples TRBV18 to TRBJ2-1; no clear D. The length of the CDR3 is 15 residues. V was shortened by 2 bases and J by 6 bases, with 14 bases between the two germline ends. CDR1 is KGHSH and CDR2 is LQKENI in the germline V gene. The CDR3 reads CASSPATEVSNEQFF. CDR3 in DNA: TGTGCCAGCTCACCAGCTACCGAGGTTTCCAATGAGCAGTTCTTC.

This clonotype was seen only a few times. The chain employs TRBV7-9 and TRBJ2-1, with 7 bases fitting TRBD2. The CDR3 has 14 residues. V shed 4 bases and J 4 bases; nucleotides not matched to a gene: 4. Germline V gene sequence: CDR1 SEHNR, CDR2 FQNEAQ (reference sequence). The CDR3 sequence is CASSSSGVYNEQFF. Written as DNA, the CDR3 is TGTGCCAGCAGCTCCAGCGGGGTTTACAATGAGCAGTTCTTC.

The sample holds many counts of this clonotype. This rearrangement joins TRBV24-1 to TRBJ2-2; D unresolved. Germline V CDR1 and CDR2: KGHDR, SFDVKD. The ends were cut back, 4 bases at V and 0 bases at J, with 8 bases in the middle. The CDR3 is 15 residues long. CDR3 DNA: TGTGCCACCAGTGACCGGCGTCCGAACACCGGGGAGCTGTTTTTT. Its translation is CATSDRRPNTGELFF.

Ten or more counts support this clonotype. The chain has TRBV6-6 and TRBJ2-3, with TRBD1 identical over 7 bases. V shed 2 bases and J 5 bases; nucleotides not matched to a gene: 16. The CDR3 consists of 18 residues. CDR1 and CDR2 from the germline V gene are MNHNY and SVGAGI (reference sequence). The CDR3: CASSYTAAGGWGRDTQYF. CDR3 nucleotides: TGTGCCAGCAGTTACACAGCGGCAGGGGGATGGGGGAGAGATACGCAGTATTTT.

This clonotype occurred a few times. The chain carries TRBV29-1 and TRBJ1-1; perhaps TRBD1 as D (5 bases). Trimming pared 7 bases from V and 7 bases from J, leaving 28 bases between. In germline, CDR1 is SQVTM, CDR2 ANQGSEA. This CDR3 has 16 amino acids. The CDR3 DNA reads as TGCAGCGCCTTCGAGGACCCGGCAATTTTCGGGGGTGAAGCTTTCTTT. This encodes CSAFEDPAIFGGEAFF.

This clonotype was observed at least ten times. The chain employs TRBV2 and TRBJ2-3; 7 bases map to TRBD1. The V gene's germline CDR1 is SNHLY and CDR2 FYNNEI. Germline trimming cut 6 bases from V and 1 base from J; bases unmatched to any gene: 7. The CDR3 consists of 15 residues. The CDR3 region has the DNA TGTGCCAGCAGAACTACAGGGGTGCGCACAGATACGCAGTATTTT. It translates to CASRTTGVRTDTQYF.